The rows below give T cell receptor beta chains drawn from one sample of a study of PD-1 blockade in classical Hodgkin lymphoma. Method: immunoSEQ multiplex PCR; TCRdb's copy keeps in-frame clones and lacks some. This table holds approximately 9,900 clones, 74% found once. This material consisted of CD4+ T cells from blood, taken at baseline. The receptor source for this set is a human donor with classical Hodgkin lymphoma. Each CDR3 is given with its conserved first and last residue. D genes are given only for firm matches. Size is stated for part of the rows, as once, few or many counts, or as a class when the clone is expanded.

clone_size d_call j_call v_call cdr3_nt cdr3_aa
. . TRBJ2-5 TRBV30 TGTGCCTGGAGCAGCCCTAACCAAGAGACCCAGTACTTC CAWSSPNQETQYF
. . TRBJ2-3 TRBV28 TGTGCCAGCAGTTTCGGAGTGGGTGTTGACTTTATCGCAGATACGCAGTATTTT CASSFGVGVDFIADTQYF
. . TRBJ2-2 TRBV19 TGTGCCAGTGCCATAGGGACCCTCCAGTCCGGGGAGCTGTTTTTT CASAIGTLQSGELFF
. . TRBJ2-6 TRBV5-1 TGCGCCAGCACGTATGGGGGGGCTCGTGGGGCCAACGTCCTGACTTTC CASTYGGARGANVLTF
. TRBD2 TRBJ2-3 TRBV10-2 TGCGCCAGCAGTGGGACTAGCGGAACAGATACGCAGTATTTT CASSGTSGTDTQYF
. . TRBJ1-1 TRBV7-9 TGTGCCAGCAGCAAGAATATGAACACTGAAGCTTTCTTT CASSKNMNTEAFF
few . TRBJ2-7 TRBV5-1 TGCGCCAGCAGCCCCGACCAGGGGCGGTCCTACGAGCAGTACTTC CASSPDQGRSYEQYF
. . TRBJ2-2 TRBV25-1 TGTGCCAGCAGTGATCCCACGAACACCGGGGAGCTGTTTTTT CASSDPTNTGELFF
. . TRBJ1-3 TRBV12-2 TGTGCAAGTCGCTTAGCAGTTCGTATCCCCCTGACCCGGAGTTCCCCGACGTCTGGAAACACCATATATTTT CASRLAVRIPLTRSSPTSGNTIYF
. TRBD1 TRBJ2-4 TRBV7-2 TGTGCCAGCAGCGGCCGACAGGGGGCCAAAAACATTCAGTACTTC CASSGRQGAKNIQYF
. . TRBJ1-1 TRBV19 TGTGCCAGTAGCCAGGGGTTGAACACTGAAGCTTTCTTT CASSQGLNTEAFF
. TRBD1 TRBJ1-1 TRBV10-1 TGCGCCAGCAGTGAGTGGGGACAGCCGAACACTGAAGCTTTCTTT CASSEWGQPNTEAFF
. . TRBJ1-1 TRBV28 TGTGCCAGCACCGGACGGACGATTTGGAACACTGAAGCTTTCTTT CASTGRTIWNTEAFF
few TRBD1 TRBJ2-4 TRBV27 TGTGCCAGCAGTCCTACAGGGACAGGGACAAACATTCAGTACTTC CASSPTGTGTNIQYF
. TRBD2 TRBJ2-3 TRBV9 TGTGCCAGCAGCCCTCGAGCGGGAGGGCCGGCAGATACGCAGTATTTT CASSPRAGGPADTQYF
. TRBD2 TRBJ2-7 TRBV18 TGTGCCAGCGGGGGACTAGCGGGAGTTCACTACGAGCAGTACTTC CASGGLAGVHYEQYF
. . TRBJ1-2 TRBV4-1 TGCGCCAGCAGCCAAGTTCGACATTTCTCGGGCTACACCTTC CASSQVRHFSGYTF
. TRBD2 TRBJ2-1 TRBV28 TGTGCCAGTATAGCGGGAGACCCCCACAATGAGCAGTTCTTC CASIAGDPHNEQFF
. . TRBJ2-7 TRBV27 TGTGCCAGCCGGGGCACTTCGAGCTCCTACGAGCAGTACTTC CASRGTSSSYEQYF
few . TRBJ2-7 TRBV7-9 TGTGCCAGCAGCCCCATAGGGGACACGGCAACCGGCGGCTACGAGCAGTACTTC CASSPIGDTATGGYEQYF
once . TRBJ1-1 TRBV6-1 TGTGCCAGCAGTTTCGACACGAACACTGAAGCTTTCTTT CASSFDTNTEAFF
. . TRBJ2-7 TRBV28 TGTGCCAGCAGAACAGGGGGGAGCGGGGGATCGTACGAGCAGTACTTC CASRTGGSGGSYEQYF
few . TRBJ1-1 TRBV12-5 TGTGCTAGTGGTTTGGAGGTGGGCGGTCGCACTGAAGCTTTCTTT CASGLEVGGRTEAFF
. . TRBJ1-3 TRBV19 TGTGCCAGTAGTATCTATCACAGCTCTGGAAACACCATATATTTT CASSIYHSSGNTIYF